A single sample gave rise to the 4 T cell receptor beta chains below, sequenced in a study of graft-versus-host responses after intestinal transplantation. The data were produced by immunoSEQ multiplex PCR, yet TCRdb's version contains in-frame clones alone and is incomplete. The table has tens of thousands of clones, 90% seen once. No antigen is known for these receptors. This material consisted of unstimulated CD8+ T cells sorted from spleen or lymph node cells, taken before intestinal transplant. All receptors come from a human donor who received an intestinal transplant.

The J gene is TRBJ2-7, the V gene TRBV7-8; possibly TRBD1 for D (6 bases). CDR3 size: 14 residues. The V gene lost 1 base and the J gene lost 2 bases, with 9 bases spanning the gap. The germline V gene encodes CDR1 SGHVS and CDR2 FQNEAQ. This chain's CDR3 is CASSLGGQTYEQYF. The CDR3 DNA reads TGTGCCAGCAGCTTAGGAGGACAGACCTACGAGCAGTACTTC.

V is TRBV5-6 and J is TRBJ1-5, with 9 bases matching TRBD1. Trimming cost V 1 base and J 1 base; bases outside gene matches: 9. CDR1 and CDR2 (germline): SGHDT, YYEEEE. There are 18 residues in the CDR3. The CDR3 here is CASSLRRDREWSNQPQHF. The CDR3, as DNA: TGTGCCAGCAGCTTGAGACGGGACAGGGAGTGGAGCAATCAGCCCCAGCATTTT.

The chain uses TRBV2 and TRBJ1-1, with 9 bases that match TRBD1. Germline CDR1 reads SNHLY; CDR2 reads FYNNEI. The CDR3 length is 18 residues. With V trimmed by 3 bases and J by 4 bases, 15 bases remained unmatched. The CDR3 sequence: CASSEAPGQGRVGTEAFF. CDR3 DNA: TGTGCCAGCAGTGAGGCCCCGGGACAGGGTCGCGTCGGCACTGAAGCTTTCTTT.

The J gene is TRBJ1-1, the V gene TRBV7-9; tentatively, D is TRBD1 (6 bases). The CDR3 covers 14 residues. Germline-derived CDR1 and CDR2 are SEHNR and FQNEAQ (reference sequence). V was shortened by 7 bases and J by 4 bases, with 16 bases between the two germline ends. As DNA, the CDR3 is TGTGCCAGCATCCCCCAACAGGGTCCCACTGAAGCTTTCTTT. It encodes CASIPQQGPTEAFF.